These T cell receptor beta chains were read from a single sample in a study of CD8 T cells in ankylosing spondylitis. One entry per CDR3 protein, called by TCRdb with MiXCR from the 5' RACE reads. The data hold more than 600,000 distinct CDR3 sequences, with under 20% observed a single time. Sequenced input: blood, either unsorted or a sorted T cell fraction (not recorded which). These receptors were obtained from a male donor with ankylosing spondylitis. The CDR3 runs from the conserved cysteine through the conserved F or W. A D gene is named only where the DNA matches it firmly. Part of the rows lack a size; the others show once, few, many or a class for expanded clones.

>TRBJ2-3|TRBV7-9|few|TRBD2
CAVSGGSGTDTQYF
TGTGCCGTTTCCGGCGGGAGCGGCACAGATACGCAGTATTTT
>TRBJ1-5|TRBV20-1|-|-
CSVRRAEFQPQHF
TGCAGTGTTAGACGGGCAGAATTTCAGCCCCAGCATTTT
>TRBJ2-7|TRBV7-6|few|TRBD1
CASSTGTGYYEQYF
TGTGCCAGCAGCACCGGGACAGGCTATTACGAGCAGTACTTC
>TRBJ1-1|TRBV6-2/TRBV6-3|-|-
CASSLRGGTTEAFF
TGTGCCAGCAGTCTTCGCGGGGGGACCACTGAAGCTTTCTTT
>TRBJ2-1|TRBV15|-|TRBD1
CATSDPGTGGQEQFF
TGTGCCACCAGCGACCCCGGGACAGGGGGTCAAGAGCAGTTCTTC
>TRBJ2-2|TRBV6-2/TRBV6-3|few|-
CASSTRLGGTGELFF
TGTGCCAGCAGTACCCGACTAGGCGGCACCGGGGAGCTGTTTTTT
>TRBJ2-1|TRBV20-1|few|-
CSASLPGQSRNEQFF
TGCAGTGCTAGCCTTCCGGGCCAGTCTAGGAATGAGCAGTTCTTC
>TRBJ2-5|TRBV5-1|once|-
CASSWLVQETQYF
TGCGCCAGCAGCTGGCTGGTCCAAGAGACCCAGTACTTC
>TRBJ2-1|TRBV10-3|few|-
CAISEGPLNEQFF
TGTGCCATCAGTGAGGGGCCCCTCAATGAGCAGTTCTTC
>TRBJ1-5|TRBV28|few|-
CASSFRIYQPQHF
TGTGCCAGCAGTTTTCGCATTTATCAGCCCCAGCATTTT
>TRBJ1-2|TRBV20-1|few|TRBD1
CSAQGTGNYGYTF
TGCAGTGCCCAAGGGACAGGGAACTATGGCTACACCTTC
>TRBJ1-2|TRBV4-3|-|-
CASSQRGYGYTF
TGCGCCAGCAGCCAAAGGGGCTATGGCTACACCTTC
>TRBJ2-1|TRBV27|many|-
CASSFRGYNEQFF
TGTGCCAGCAGCTTCCGTGGGTACAATGAGCAGTTCTTC
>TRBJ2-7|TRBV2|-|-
CASRRRRETYEQYF
TGTGCCAGCAGAAGAAGGAGGGAAACCTACGAGCAGTACTTC
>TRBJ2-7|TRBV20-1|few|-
CSASGAGGSYEQYF
TGCAGTGCTAGCGGGGCAGGGGGGTCCTACGAGCAGTACTTC
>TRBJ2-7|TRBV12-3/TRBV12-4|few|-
CASSRGSRSYEQYF
TGTGCCAGCAGTCGGGGGTCCAGGTCCTACGAGCAGTACTTC
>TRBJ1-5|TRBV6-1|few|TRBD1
CASSDGTGNNQPQHF
TGTGCCAGCAGTGACGGGACAGGTAATAATCAGCCCCAGCATTTT
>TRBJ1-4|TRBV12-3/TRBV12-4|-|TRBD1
CASSIPGQGDEKLFF
TGTGCCAGCAGTATACCGGGACAGGGAGATGAAAAACTGTTTTTT
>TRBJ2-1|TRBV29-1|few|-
CSAGGGVYNEQFF
TGCAGCGCTGGGGGAGGAGTCTACAATGAGCAGTTCTTC
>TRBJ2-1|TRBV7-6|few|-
CASSFSPQTGFKYNEQFF
TGTGCCAGCAGCTTTAGCCCACAGACAGGATTCAAGTACAATGAGCAGTTCTTC
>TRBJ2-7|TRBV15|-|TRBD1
CATSREGQGIYEQYF
TGTGCCACCAGCAGAGAGGGACAGGGAATCTACGAGCAGTACTTC
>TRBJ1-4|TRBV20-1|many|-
CSAMDWGEKLFF
TGCAGTGCAATGGATTGGGGTGAAAAACTGTTTTTT
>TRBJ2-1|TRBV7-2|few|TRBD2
CASSSLAGGLNNEQFF
TGTGCCAGCAGCTCCTTAGCGGGGGGGCTTAACAATGAGCAGTTCTTC
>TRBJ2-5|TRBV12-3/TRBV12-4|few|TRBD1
CASSTRTGGPLETQYF
TGTGCCAGCAGTACCCGGACAGGGGGACCCCTGGAGACCCAGTACTTC
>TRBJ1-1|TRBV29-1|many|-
CSTAGTAMNTEAFF
TGCAGCACCGCCGGCACAGCCATGAACACTGAAGCTTTCTTT
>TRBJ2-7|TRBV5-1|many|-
CASSLERNQINYEQYF
TGCGCCAGCAGCTTGGAAAGGAATCAAATAAACTACGAGCAGTACTTC
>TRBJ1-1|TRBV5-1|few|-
CASSLRPGGPANTEAFF
TGCGCCAGCAGCTTACGACCCGGTGGGCCCGCGAACACTGAAGCTTTCTTT
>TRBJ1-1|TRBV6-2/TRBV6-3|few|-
CASSYRLQREAEAFF
TGTGCCAGCAGTTACCGCTTACAACGGGAGGCTGAAGCTTTCTTT
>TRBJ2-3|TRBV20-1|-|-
CSARAGESTDTQYF
TGCAGTGCTAGAGCGGGGGAAAGCACAGATACGCAGTATTTT
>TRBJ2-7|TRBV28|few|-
CASSLYRGGYEQYF
TGTGCCAGCAGTTTATACAGGGGGGGATACGAGCAGTACTTC
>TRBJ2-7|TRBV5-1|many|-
CASSQGGGSYEQYF
TGCGCCAGCAGCCAAGGGGGGGGGTCCTACGAGCAGTACTTC
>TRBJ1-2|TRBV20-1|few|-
CSARGPNRRHYGYTF
TGCAGTGCTAGGGGGCCCAACAGACGACATTATGGCTACACCTTC
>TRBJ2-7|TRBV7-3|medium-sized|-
CASSLTPSYEQYF
TGCGCCAGCAGCTTAACACCCTCTTACGAGCAGTACTTC
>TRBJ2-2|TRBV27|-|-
CASSTGGELFF
TGTGCCAGCAGCACGGGCGGGGAGCTGTTTTTT
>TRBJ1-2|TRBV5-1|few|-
CASSLDQANYGYTF
TGCGCCAGCAGCTTGGACCAAGCTAACTATGGCTACACCTTC
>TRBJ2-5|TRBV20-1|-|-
CSARDLGGHQETQYF
TGCAGTGCTAGAGATTTAGGGGGACACCAAGAGACCCAGTACTTC
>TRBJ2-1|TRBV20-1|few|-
CSASTGASAYNEQFF
TGCAGTGCTAGTACCGGGGCTAGCGCCTACAATGAGCAGTTCTTC
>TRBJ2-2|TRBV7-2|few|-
CASSSQGNTGELFF
TGTGCCAGCAGCTCACAGGGGAACACCGGGGAGCTGTTTTTT
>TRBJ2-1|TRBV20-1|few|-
CSAPPVSGYNEQFF
TGCAGTGCTCCTCCTGTCAGCGGATACAATGAGCAGTTCTTC
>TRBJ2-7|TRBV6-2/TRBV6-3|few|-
CASRGVGSDEQYF
TGTGCCAGCAGAGGGGTAGGTAGCGACGAGCAGTACTTC
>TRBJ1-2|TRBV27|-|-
CASSRQGIYGYTF
TGTGCCAGCAGTCGTCAGGGGATCTATGGCTACACCTTC
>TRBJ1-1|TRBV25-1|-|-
CASSGALTQGTEAFF
TGTGCCAGCAGTGGCGCCTTGACCCAGGGCACTGAAGCTTTCTTT
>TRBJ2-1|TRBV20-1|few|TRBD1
CSARGDSSYNEQFF
TGCAGTGCTAGAGGGGACAGTTCCTACAATGAGCAGTTCTTC